This entry lists 14 T cell receptor beta chains sequenced from one sample in a study of identical twins. TCRdb independently ran MiXCR on the 5' RACE reads; one entry per CDR3 protein. The data show about 1.7 million distinct CDR3 sequences, 32% seen once. The specimen sequenced was cord blood. These receptors were taken from a newborn girl in good health.

This clonotype was counted many times. V is TRBV4-2 and J is TRBJ2-3, with D perhaps TRBD1 (5 bases). Germline V gene lookup returns CDR1 LGHNA and CDR2 YNFKEQ. This CDR3 is 14 amino acids long. Trimming left V 4 bases short and J 3 bases short, with 11 bases between. CDR3 sequence: CASSPRKGTDTQYF. The CDR3 region has the DNA TGTGCCAGCAGCCCCCGGAAGGGGACAGATACGCAGTATTTT.

The V and J genes are TRBV10-1 and TRBJ2-5, with D perhaps matching TRBD2 (5 bases). With 0 bases removed from V and 11 bases from J, the gap between germline ends came to 13 bases. The CDR3 loop spans 13 amino acids. Germline V lookup: CDR1 WNHNN, CDR2 SYGVQD (reference sequence). CDR3 DNA sequence: TGCGCCAGCAGTGAGTCCCTTTTTGGGGAGCAGTACTTC. Translated, it gives CASSESLFGEQYF.

The V gene is TRBV27, the J gene TRBJ1-1; no clear D. Germline-derived CDR1 and CDR2 are MNHEY and SMNVEV (reference sequence). V lost 5 bases to trimming and J lost 3 bases, with 10 bases between them. CDR3 length equals 13 residues. The CDR3, as DNA: TGTGCCAGCAGTCTATTAGTGTACACTGAAGCTTTCTTT. The encoded protein is CASSLLVYTEAFF.

The J gene is TRBJ2-7, the V gene TRBV3-1, with D maybe TRBD1 (5 bases). The CDR3 consists of 16 residues. V was pared by 0 bases and J by 2 bases, with 14 bases between. Germline V gene data show CDR1 as LGHDT and CDR2 as YNNKEL (reference sequence). In DNA form, the CDR3 reads TGTGCCAGCAGCCAAGACCCCTTGACAGCCCCCTACGAGCAGTACTTC. Amino acid sequence: CASSQDPLTAPYEQYF.

This clonotype was observed a handful of times. The gene calls are TRBV10-3 and TRBJ2-5; TRBD2 aligns across 9 bases. The J call may be in error: the DNA end matches TRBJ2-7 better. Germline V gives CDR1 ENHRY, CDR2 SYGVKD. The CDR3 is 12 residues long. The CDR3 loop reads CAIAGLAGEQYF. The CDR3 nucleotides are TGTGCCATCGCGGGACTAGCAGGCGAGCAGTACTTC.

This clonotype occurred many times. This chain connects TRBV25-1 to TRBJ2-4, with TRBD2 as a possible D gene (7 bases). This CDR3 spans 16 amino acids. Germline V gene lookup returns CDR1 MGHDK and CDR2 SYGVNS. V lost 1 base to trimming and J lost 0 bases, with 10 bases between them. CDR3 coding DNA: TGTGCCAGCAGTGAATCGGGGGGCATAGCCAAAAACATTCAGTACTTC. Residues: CASSESGGIAKNIQYF. Drawing the rest from reference TRBV25-1 and TRBJ2-4, the complete variable domain is EADIYQTPRYLVIGTGKKITLECSQTMGHDKMYWYQQDPGMELHLIHYSYGVNSTEKGDLSSESTVSRIRTEHFPLTLESARPSHTSQYLCASSESGGIAKNIQYFGAGTRLSVL.

In this sample, this clonotype turned up a few times. This chain links TRBV14 with TRBJ2-6; D ambiguous. CDR3 length: 16 amino acids. The germline V and J ends were trimmed by 4 bases and 0 bases, with 10 bases remaining between them. In germline, CDR1 is SGHDN, CDR2 FVKESK. CDR3 protein: CASSPHFRSGANVLTF. CDR3 DNA: TGTGCCAGCAGCCCCCATTTTCGCTCTGGGGCCAACGTCCTGACTTTC.

This clonotype has only a few counts. The chain is built from TRBV14 and TRBJ1-2; 9 nucleotides agree with TRBD1. CDR1 and CDR2 (germline): SGHDN, FVKESK. CDR3 length equals 13 residues. J lost 6 bases, V lost 6 bases, and 5 bases had no gene match. The CDR3 reads CASRLQGANGYTF. The CDR3 DNA is TGTGCCAGCAGGCTACAGGGGGCCAATGGCTACACCTTC.

The sample holds many counts of this clonotype. This chain connects TRBV28 to TRBJ2-7; tentatively, D is TRBD1 (6 bases). CDR3 length: 13 residues. V lost 7 bases and J lost 0, with 10 bases in between. Germline CDR1 MDHEN, CDR2 SYDVKM. The CDR3 DNA is TGTGCCAGCATTAGGACAGCCTCCTACGAGCAGTACTTC. Translated: CASIRTASYEQYF.

V and J are TRBV25-1 and TRBJ2-5; 7 bases agree with TRBD1. V dropped 10 bases and J dropped 4; count of bases not matched to a gene: 9. The length of the CDR3 is 13 residues. Germline V CDR1 and CDR2: MGHDK, SYGVNS. CDR3 region: CAITTGNGETQYF. The CDR3 region has the DNA TGTGCCATCACGACAGGGAATGGAGAGACCCAGTACTTC.

The sample holds a few counts of this clonotype. CDR3 loop: CSAAWSGYTF. The CDR3 nucleotides read TGCAGTGCCGCCTGGTCTGGCTACACCTTC. The chain links TRBV20-1 to TRBJ1-2; D gene uncertain. V was trimmed by 6 bases and J by 7 bases, leaving 9 bases between them. CDR1 and CDR2 from the germline V gene are DFQATT and SNEGSKA (reference sequence). The CDR3 has 10 amino acids.

V gene TRBV20-1 combines with J gene TRBJ2-1; 9 bases map to TRBD2. This CDR3 is built from 17 residues. The germline V gene has CDR1 DFQATT and CDR2 SNEGSKA (reference sequence). The V and J ends lost 6 bases and 6 bases, in that order; junction bases with no gene match: 18. CDR3 in DNA: TGCAGTGCCACTCGATTTAGCGGGAGTGTGGGGACCAATGAGCAGTTCTTC. Translated, it gives CSATRFSGSVGTNEQFF.

The CDR3 coding sequence is TGTGCCAGCAGCGTTTCTAGGGGCCAAGAGACCCAGTACTTC. It codes for CASSVSRGQETQYF. The chain joins TRBV9 to TRBJ2-5; tentatively, D is TRBD1 (5 bases). In germline, CDR1 is SGDLS, CDR2 YYNGEE. The V end was cut by 2 bases, the J end by 1 base, with 9 bases between. The CDR3 has 14 amino acids.

There are a few counts of this clonotype. The chain employs TRBV4-2 and TRBJ2-7; D is tentatively TRBD1 or TRBD2 (6 bases each). Per the germline V gene, CDR1 is LGHNA and CDR2 is YNFKEQ. Trimming pared 1 base from V and 2 bases from J, leaving 15 bases between. This CDR3 region has 16 residues. CDR3 in amino acids: CASSQVSGGATYEQYF. CDR3 sequence (DNA): TGTGCCAGCAGCCAAGTATCCGGGGGCGCTACCTACGAGCAGTACTTC.